This T cell receptor beta chain was identified in a study of tumor and adjacent non-tumor tissue in lung cancer. Study results and caveats: Significantly higher TCR diversity was found in tumor than normal lung.

Details on this clonotype: Its antigen remains unidentified. A much larger clone is a single base away; this may be a read error.

Three rounds of nested PCR, following a modified ARM-PCR protocol, produced the TCRbeta library. MiXCR was run by TCRdb on the multiplex PCR reads, yielding one entry per CDR3 protein. The sample consists of tens of thousands of distinct CDR3 sequences, 55% to 75% of them appearing once. The CDR3 covers 14 residues. No cell sorting was done before RNA was extracted from the tissue. Sequenced input: lung tumor tissue. The chain uses TRBV6-7 and TRBJ1-5, with D unresolved. TRBV6-7 is labeled an ORF, and its function is uncertain. The source is a man aged 50 to 60 with non-small cell lung cancer. The CDR3 protein is CASSPQNSNQSQHF. The CDR3 bases are TGTGCCAGCAGCCCCCAAAATAGCAATCAGTCCCAGCATTTT.